The entry below gives a single T cell receptor beta chain sequence along with its context. Across about two dozen US areas, participants ranged in age from about 18 to 90 years. TCRdb's table, derived via immunoSEQ multiplex PCR, lists solely in-frame clones and lacks some. The data hold approximately 200,000 clones, with approximately 90% observed a single time. This entry comes from a study of blood T cell repertoires in COVID-19. The germline V gene encodes CDR1 SGHTA and CDR2 FQGNSA. CDR3 size: 15 residues. The V end was cut by 1 base, the J end by 0 bases, with 7 bases between. The sequence came from a man aged 25-45 years who had recovered from COVID-19. The specimen sequenced was PBMCs or T cells enriched from blood (not recorded which). This chain uses TRBV7-2 with TRBJ2-1; D remains ambiguous. The CDR3: CASSLDVSSYNEQFF. CDR3 sequence (DNA): TGTGCCAGCAGCTTAGACGTCAGCTCCTACAATGAGCAGTTCTTC.